This T cell receptor beta chain was profiled in a study of T cells in Graves' hyperthyroidism and ophthalmopathy. This clonotype was found many times. TCR beta CDR3 region amplification was performed from RNA transcripts. When the TCR CDR3 underwent first-round RT-PCR, the HTBI primer set was used. TCRdb reanalysed the multiplex PCR reads using MiXCR and keeps one entry per CDR3 protein. The sample holds roughly 330,000 distinct CDR3 sequences, around 16% seen once. The source of this sequence is a man in his thirties or forties with Graves' hyperthyroidism. The material sequenced was blood.

The CDR3 sequence: CASSSDGRTYEQYF. The CDR3 nucleotides are TGTGCCAGCAGCTCGGACGGACGAACCTACGAGCAGTACTTC. The chain is built from TRBV7-9 and TRBJ2-7; D is ambiguous. Trimming stripped 4 bases from V and 2 bases from J, with 12 bases between. The V gene's germline CDR1 is SEHNR and CDR2 FQNEAQ (reference sequence). This CDR3 region has 14 residues.